This T cell receptor beta chain was recovered during a study of early T cells in non-severe SARS-CoV-2 infection. At the level of the study: Chains from this unsorted whole-blood bulk RNA could not be paired.

Between the trimmed V and J ends, which lost 0 bases and 7 bases, there was a span of 9 bases. The CDR3 covers 13 residues. Separate cDNA molecules each had unique molecular identifiers attached to them. One entry per CDR3 protein results from TCRdb running MiXCR on the 5' RACE reads. Among more than 80,000 distinct CDR3 sequences listed, 14% were seen once. The TCR sequence derives from an adult who was a healthcare worker with PCR-confirmed SARS-CoV-2 infection or an uninfected control (not recorded which). This sequence joins TRBV12-3 or TRBV12-4 and TRBJ1-1; no definite D call. Sequencing used whole blood. The CDR3 region is CASSLAIRGEAFF. For the CDR3, the DNA is TGTGCCAGCAGTTTAGCTATCCGAGGTGAAGCTTTCTTT.